The 8 T cell receptor beta chains below were found in one sample sequenced in a study of cytomegalovirus exposure and HLA in healthy donors. 60 Vbeta and 13 Jbeta primers were used in PCR. Clones were sequenced by immunoSEQ multiplex PCR, and TCRdb holds only the in-frame ones, with some missing. The table has 200,000 to 250,000 clones, around 73% seen once. The sequenced sample was PBMCs. The receptor set was obtained from a male donor in good health and CMV-seronegative.

The J gene is TRBJ1-2, the V gene TRBV5-4; possible D gene TRBD1, 6 bases. V gave up 0 bases and J gave up 7 bases, with 16 bases separating them. This CDR3 region has 15 residues. CDR1 is SGHNT, CDR2 YYREEE, per germline (reference sequence). The CDR3 reads CASSLVGGKGGGYTF. DNA of the CDR3: TGTGCCAGCAGCTTGGTTGGGGGCAAGGGTGGTGGCTACACCTTC.

The sample holds one count of this clone. At the DNA level, this CDR3 is encoded by other sequences in the same sample as well. V usage is TRBV5-1 and J usage is TRBJ2-5; D is uncertain. The V gene lost 0 bases and the J gene lost 5 bases, with 2 bases spanning the gap. The CDR3 totals 11 residues. In germline, CDR1 is SGHRS, CDR2 YFSETQ. Written as DNA, the CDR3 is TGCGCCAGCAGCTTGGCTGAGACCCAGTACTTC. Protein: CASSLAETQYF. The full variable domain, with the rest looked up from reference TRBV5-1 and TRBJ2-5, is KAGVTQTPRYLIKTRGQQVTLSCSPISGHRSVSWYQQTPGQGLQFLFEYFSETQRNKGNFPGRFSGRQFSNSRSEMNVSTLELGDSALYLCASSLAETQYFGPGTRLLVL.

The rearrangement joins TRBV27 to TRBJ1-1, with D perhaps TRBD1 (5 bases). The CDR3 is made up of 15 amino acids. Germline V gene sequence: CDR1 MNHEY, CDR2 SMNVEV (reference sequence). The germline V and J ends were trimmed by 0 bases and 0 bases, with 8 bases remaining between them. The CDR3 is CASSLSQVMNTEAFF. CDR3 sequence (DNA): TGTGCCAGCAGTTTATCACAGGTTATGAACACTGAAGCTTTCTTT.

The chain has TRBV9 and TRBJ1-3; D gene ambiguous. V was pared by 4 bases and J by 0 bases, with 17 bases between. Germline CDR1 SGDLS, CDR2 YYNGEE. The length of the CDR3 is 17 residues. In DNA, the CDR3 is TGTGCCAGCAGCCCCCTGAGAAGCAGGAACTCTGGAAACACCATATATTTT. Translating gives CASSPLRSRNSGNTIYF.

This clone was observed a single time. The gene calls are TRBV6-1 and TRBJ1-1; 9 bases match TRBD1. Germline lookup yields CDR1 MNHNS and CDR2 SASEGT. Losses at the gene ends were 6 bases for V and 1 base for J; bases not matched to a gene: 6. This CDR3 contains 15 residues. The CDR3 loop is CASRELGQGNTEAFF. CDR3 DNA sequence: TGTGCCAGCAGAGAATTGGGACAGGGGAACACTGAAGCTTTCTTT.

The chain combines TRBV9 with TRBJ1-2, with TRBD1 matching over 7 bases. The ends lost 4 bases at V and 4 bases at J; junction bases unmatched: 13. Germline V lookup: CDR1 SGDLS, CDR2 YYNGEE. CDR3 length: 16 amino acids. The CDR3 protein is CASSPTRTGPFYGYTF. Written as DNA, the CDR3 is TGTGCCAGCAGCCCAACCCGGACAGGCCCCTTCTATGGCTACACCTTC.

J is TRBJ2-7 and V is TRBV10-3, with TRBD1 as a possible D gene (6 bases). This CDR3 contains 15 residues. Trimming took 0 bases from V and 2 from J, leaving 11 bases between them. Germline lookup yields CDR1 ENHRY and CDR2 SYGVKD. CDR3 sequence: CAISESETGTYEQYF. CDR3 DNA: TGTGCCATCAGTGAGTCAGAGACAGGTACCTACGAGCAGTACTTC.

The rearrangement links TRBV30 to TRBJ1-1, with D maybe TRBD1 (6 bases). Trimming removed 4 bases from V and 1 base from J, with 19 bases in between. The CDR3 is 16 amino acids. The germline V gene has CDR1 GTSNPN and CDR2 SVGIG (reference sequence). The DNA for the CDR3 is TGTGCCTGGAAAAGTAGGTCCGGACAGCCGAACACTGAAGCTTTCTTT. Protein sequence: CAWKSRSGQPNTEAFF.